Presented here are 8 T cell receptor beta chains from one specimen sequenced in a study of blood T cell repertoires in COVID-19. Sequenced by immunoSEQ multiplex PCR; TCRdb stores in-frame clones only, minus some. The profile covers about 120,000 clones, with roughly 91% appearing a single time and about 3.5% taken by the ten largest. Sequencing input: peripheral blood. Every receptor here comes from a woman aged 50 to 65 with acute or convalescent COVID-19.

In DNA form, the CDR3 reads TGTGCCAGCAGCTTATGGTTAGCGCCGCAAGAGACCCAGTACTTC. Encoded protein: CASSLWLAPQETQYF. The genes are TRBV11-2 and TRBJ2-5, with D maybe TRBD2 (5 bases). The CDR3 has 15 amino acids. Germline CDR1 and CDR2: SGHAT and FQNNGV. The V and J ends lost 2 bases and 2 bases respectively, with 12 bases between them.

This clone was counted a single time. The chain has TRBV10-2 and TRBJ2-3, with 10 bases that match TRBD2. Germline V gene lookup returns CDR1 WSHSY and CDR2 SAAADI. With 10 bases clipped from V and 8 bases from J, the junction kept 9 bases outside the gene matches. The CDR3 consists of 13 residues. CDR3 protein: CAIKAGGPSTQYF. CDR3 in DNA: TGCGCCATCAAAGCGGGAGGGCCTTCTACGCAGTATTTT.

V usage is TRBV20-1 and J usage is TRBJ2-1, with a weak D call TRBD1 (5 bases). Trimming cost V 3 bases and J 4 bases, with 10 bases left between them. The CDR3 contains 13 residues. Germline assignment: CDR1 DFQATT and CDR2 SNEGSKA (reference sequence). CDR3 sequence: CSASLAGYNEQFF. CDR3 DNA sequence: TGCAGTGCTAGTCTGGCAGGGTACAATGAGCAGTTCTTC.

In nucleotides, the CDR3 is TGCAGCGGGTGGACAGGGGTTTTTGAGACCCAGTACTTC. This encodes CSGWTGVFETQYF. The chain employs TRBV29-1 and TRBJ2-5; TRBD1 aligns across 9 bases. Germline V gene sequence: CDR1 SQVTM, CDR2 ANQGSEA. Trimming took 7 bases from V and 5 from J; bases not matched to a gene: 8. The CDR3 is 13 residues long.

This chain links TRBV11-2 with TRBJ2-7, with TRBD1 matching 7 bases. This CDR3 contains 14 residues. Germline CDR1 is SGHAT and CDR2 is FQNNGV. The V and J ends lost 5 bases and 0 bases, in that order; junction bases with no gene match: 4. CDR3 in amino acids: CASSPGTASYEQYF. The CDR3 bases are TGTGCCAGCAGCCCCGGGACAGCCTCCTACGAGCAGTACTTC.

The chain uses TRBV5-1 and TRBJ2-7; the D is unclear. CDR3 length: 15 residues. Looked up from germline, CDR1 is SGHRS and CDR2 is YFSETQ. Deletions cut 0 bases from V and 0 bases from J, with 10 bases between. CDR3 loop: CASSLEPLSSYEQYF. CDR3 DNA: TGCGCCAGCAGCTTGGAGCCCCTAAGCTCCTACGAGCAGTACTTC.

As DNA, the CDR3 is TGTGCCACCTTCAGGGGAGCGGCCGATACCTACGAGCAGTACTTC. As protein: CATFRGAADTYEQYF. The chain links TRBV6-5 to TRBJ2-7; a possible D gene is TRBD1 (6 bases). Looked up from germline, CDR1 is MNHEY and CDR2 is SVGAGI. V lost 10 bases, J lost 2 bases, and 21 bases lay in between. The length of the CDR3 is 15 residues.

The rearrangement uses TRBV19 and TRBJ1-2; D remains unclear. Per germline, CDR1 LNHDA and CDR2 SQIVND (reference sequence). The CDR3 runs to 13 residues. The V end lost 4 bases, the J end lost 1 base, and 7 bases lay between the germline ends. CDR3 sequence reads: CASSNRVNYGYTF. As DNA, the CDR3 is TGTGCCAGTAGTAACCGGGTTAACTATGGCTACACCTTC.